A selection of T cell receptor beta chains follows, all from one sample in a study of PD-1 blockade in classical Hodgkin lymphoma. Here immunoSEQ multiplex PCR was the method, and the copy in TCRdb shows in-frame clones only, minus some. In the table there are tens of thousands of clones, approximately 80% of which are singletons. The material was peripheral blood mononuclear cells (PBMCs), obtained before the second cycle of nivolumab. These receptors came from a human donor with classical Hodgkin lymphoma. The CDR3 runs from the conserved cysteine through the conserved F or W. The order of the fields is CDR3 length, clone size, D gene, V gene, J gene, CDR3 DNA, CDR3 protein. D genes are given only for firm matches. Clone size is given for some rows only: seen once, a few or many times, or a class if the clone is expanded.

>13|medium-sized|NA|TRBV27|TRBJ2-7
TGTGCCAGCAGTTTCGGGAAAGTCTACGAGCAGTACTTC
CASSFGKVYEQYF
>15|NA|TRBD1|TRBV7-2|TRBJ2-1
TGTGCCAGCAGCTTAACGGGACAGGGGACCGATGAGCAGTTCTTC
CASSLTGQGTDEQFF
>14|NA|NA|TRBV5-5|TRBJ2-4
TGTGCCAGCAGCGTTAGGGGTTCAGGGAACATTCAGTACTTC
CASSVRGSGNIQYF
>14|NA|NA|TRBV6-5|TRBJ2-7
TGTGCCAGCAGTCCGGACATGGTAGCCTACGAGCAGTACTTC
CASSPDMVAYEQYF
>14|once|NA|TRBV25-1|TRBJ2-2
TGTGCCAGCAGTGAACAGGGATACACCGGGGAGCTGTTTTTT
CASSEQGYTGELFF
>18|medium-sized|TRBD2|TRBV7-9|TRBJ2-1
TGTGCCAGCAGCCCCCGCTCTAGCGGGGCCTACTCCTACAATGAGCAGTTCTTC
CASSPRSSGAYSYNEQFF
>16|NA|TRBD1|TRBV7-9|TRBJ2-5
TGTGCCAGCAGCTTAGGGAACAGGGGCGCGGGAGAGACCCAGTACTTC
CASSLGNRGAGETQYF
>16|once|NA|TRBV4-3|TRBJ2-3
TGCGCCAGCAGCCAAGATGCCGGGGGCGGCGCAGATACGCAGTATTTT
CASSQDAGGGADTQYF
>15|few|TRBD1|TRBV5-1|TRBJ1-4
TGCGCCAGCAGCCCCCCGGGACAGGAGGGTGAAAAACTGTTTTTT
CASSPPGQEGEKLFF
>14|few|NA|TRBV4-2|TRBJ2-3
TGTGCCAGCAGCCAAGGACTCAGCACAGATACGCAGTATTTT
CASSQGLSTDTQYF
>13|NA|NA|TRBV7-8|TRBJ2-7
TGTGCCAGCAGCTTAATCGGGGACTACGAGCAGTACTTC
CASSLIGDYEQYF
>16|NA|TRBD2|TRBV4-3|TRBJ2-3
TGCGCCAGCAGCCAAGATACCGCTAGCGGGGTAGATACGCAGTATTTT
CASSQDTASGVDTQYF
>14|NA|TRBD1|TRBV6-1|TRBJ1-4
TGTGCCAGCAGAGTGACAGGGGGAAATGAAAAACTGTTTTTT
CASRVTGGNEKLFF
>13|NA|NA|TRBV2|TRBJ2-1
TGTGCCAGCAGTGAAGCCTGGTTTCGTGAGCAGTTCTTC
CASSEAWFREQFF
>15|NA|TRBD1|TRBV11-2|TRBJ1-4
TGTGCCAGCAGCCGAACAGGGGTAACAAATGAAAAACTGTTTTTT
CASSRTGVTNEKLFF
>11|NA|NA|TRBV6-5|TRBJ1-6
TGTGCCAGCCAGAATAATTCACCCCTCCACTTT
CASQNNSPLHF
>14|NA|NA|TRBV2|TRBJ2-5
TGTGCCAGCAGTCCCCCCGGTTTCCAAGAGACCCAGTACTTC
CASSPPGFQETQYF
>14|NA|NA|TRBV30|TRBJ2-2
TGTGCCTGGAGGCGGCTCCAGAAAACCGGGGAGCTGTTTTTT
CAWRRLQKTGELFF
>15|NA|NA|TRBV30|TRBJ2-5
TGTGCCTGGAGCTCAAGGGCCGTGAGGAGGGAGACCCAGTACTTC
CAWSSRAVRRETQYF
>16|few|TRBD1|TRBV5-4|TRBJ2-2
TGTGCCAGCAGCAACCGGGACAGGGGAGGGGCCGGGGAGCTGTTTTTT
CASSNRDRGGAGELFF
>14|once|NA|TRBV28|TRBJ2-2
TGTGCCAGCAGGACTGACAAGAACACCGGGGAGCTGTTTTTT
CASRTDKNTGELFF
>14|few|NA|TRBV2|TRBJ2-2
TGTGCCAGCAGTCTTAGGGGCGACGCCGGGGAGCTGTTTTTT
CASSLRGDAGELFF
>16|NA|NA|TRBV7-2|TRBJ1-5
TGTGCCAGCAGCCCCACGGGGGGTTCAGCCGTGGGGCCCCAGCATTTT
CASSPTGGSAVGPQHF
>15|NA|NA|TRBV5-5|TRBJ1-3
TGTGCCAGCAGCGTACAGGGACTCTCTGGAAACACCATATATTTT
CASSVQGLSGNTIYF
>14|NA|NA|TRBV28|TRBJ1-6
TGTGCCAGCAGTTTGAACGCTTTCTCTTCACCCCTCCACTTT
CASSLNAFSSPLHF
>16|NA|TRBD2|TRBV10-3|TRBJ2-5
TGTGCCATCACTCCGGGACTAGCGGGGAGTCAAGAGACCCAGTACTTC
CAITPGLAGSQETQYF
>14|NA|TRBD1|TRBV5-4|TRBJ1-2
TGTGCCAGCAGCCCCGACAGGGTTAACTATGGCTACACCTTC
CASSPDRVNYGYTF
>15|few|TRBD1|TRBV4-2|TRBJ2-7
TGTGCCAGCAGCCAAGAGGACAGGCTTTTGTACGAGCAGTACTTC
CASSQEDRLLYEQYF
>15|NA|NA|TRBV6-5|TRBJ2-6
TGTGCCAGCAGATATGGGGTGACTGGGGCCAACGTCCTGACTTTC
CASRYGVTGANVLTF
>15|NA|NA|TRBV6-6|TRBJ1-6
TGTGCCAGTCAGTTATTTAAGGGCGGTAATTCACCCCTCCACTTT
CASQLFKGGNSPLHF
>15|NA|NA|TRBV2|TRBJ1-3
TGTGCCAGCAAAAGGGTCCCATTATCTGGAAACACCATATATTTT
CASKRVPLSGNTIYF
>14|NA|NA|TRBV6-5|TRBJ1-5
TGTGCCAGCCGGGGGAGGGGCAGCAATCAGCCCCAGCATTTT
CASRGRGSNQPQHF
>14|NA|NA|TRBV18|TRBJ1-4
TGTGCCAGCTCACGAGACAGGCTGGATGAAAAACTGTTTTTT
CASSRDRLDEKLFF
>16|NA|TRBD1|TRBV28|TRBJ1-2
TGTGCCAGCAGTTCGCCCGGGACAGGGGGGTACTATGGCTACACCTTC
CASSSPGTGGYYGYTF
>14|NA|TRBD1|TRBV2|TRBJ1-4
TGTGCCAGCAGTTCCGGGACAGGGAGGGAAAAACTGTTTTTT
CASSSGTGREKLFF
>15|NA|TRBD1|TRBV5-6|TRBJ1-6
TGTGCCAGCAGCCTTCGGGACAGGGTCGGTTCACCCCTCCACTTT
CASSLRDRVGSPLHF
>12|NA|NA|TRBV2|TRBJ2-5
TGTGCCAGCATGAGGCGGAGGGAGACCCAGTACTTC
CASMRRRETQYF
>18|NA|TRBD1|TRBV5-4|TRBJ1-1
TGTGCCAGCAGCTTACCCCCGGGACAGGGGACTTGGGACACTGAAGCTTTCTTT
CASSLPPGQGTWDTEAFF
>14|once|TRBD2|TRBV6-5|TRBJ2-7
TGTGCCAGCAGTTACGGGACTAGCTTCTACGAGCAGTACTTC
CASSYGTSFYEQYF
>14|NA|NA|TRBV6-5|TRBJ1-1
TGTGCCAGCAGATCCCCTAGTGGGAACACTGAAGCTTTCTTT
CASRSPSGNTEAFF
>16|once|TRBD2|TRBV5-6|TRBJ2-3
TGTGCCAGCAGCTCAAGCGGGGGGGCCGCCACAGATACGCAGTATTTT
CASSSSGGAATDTQYF
>13|medium-sized|TRBD1|TRBV27|TRBJ1-2
TGTGCCAGCAGTTTCGGGACAGGCTATGGCTACACCTTC
CASSFGTGYGYTF
>14|NA|NA|TRBV28|TRBJ2-7
TGTGCCAGTTACAGGAGGGGGGGCGTAGGCGAGCAGTACTTC
CASYRRGGVGEQYF
>15|NA|NA|TRBV14|TRBJ1-5
TGTGCCAGCAGCCGTCAACAACAGAGCAATCAGCCCCAGCATTTT
CASSRQQQSNQPQHF
>15|once|NA|TRBV7-2|TRBJ2-5
TGTGCCAGCAGCTTCTCCAGGGATACCTTGGAGACCCAGTACTTC
CASSFSRDTLETQYF
>17|NA|NA|TRBV15|TRBJ1-3
TGTGCCACCAGCAGAGATATTGGGCAGGGGTCGGGAAACACCATATATTTT
CATSRDIGQGSGNTIYF
>16|NA|NA|TRBV4-3|TRBJ1-6
TGCGCCAGCAGCCAAGATCACACCTCCTATAATTCACCCCTCCACTTT
CASSQDHTSYNSPLHF